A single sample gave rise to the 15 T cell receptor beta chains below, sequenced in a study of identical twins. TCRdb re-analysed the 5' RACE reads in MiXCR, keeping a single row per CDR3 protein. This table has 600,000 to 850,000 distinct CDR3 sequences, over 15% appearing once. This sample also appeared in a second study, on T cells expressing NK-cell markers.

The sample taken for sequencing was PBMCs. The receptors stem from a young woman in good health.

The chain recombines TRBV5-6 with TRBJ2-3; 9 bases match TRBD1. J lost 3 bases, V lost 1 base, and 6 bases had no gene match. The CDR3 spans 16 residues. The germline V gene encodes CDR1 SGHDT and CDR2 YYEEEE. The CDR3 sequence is CASSLPGDRVTDTQYF. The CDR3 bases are TGTGCCAGCAGCTTGCCGGGGGACAGGGTAACAGATACGCAGTATTTT.

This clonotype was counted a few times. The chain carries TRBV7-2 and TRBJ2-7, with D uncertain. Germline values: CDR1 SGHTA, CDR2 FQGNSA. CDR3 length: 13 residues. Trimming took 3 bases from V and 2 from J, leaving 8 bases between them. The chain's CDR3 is CASSFNGPYEQYF. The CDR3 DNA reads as TGTGCCAGCAGCTTTAACGGCCCCTACGAGCAGTACTTC.

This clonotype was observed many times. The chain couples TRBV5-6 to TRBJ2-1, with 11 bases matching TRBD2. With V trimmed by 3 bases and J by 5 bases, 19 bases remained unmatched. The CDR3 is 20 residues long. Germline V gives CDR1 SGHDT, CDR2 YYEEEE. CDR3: CASSSTGRSGRAITHNEQFF. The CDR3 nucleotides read TGTGCCAGCAGCTCCACGGGTCGTAGCGGGAGGGCCATCACGCACAATGAGCAGTTCTTC.

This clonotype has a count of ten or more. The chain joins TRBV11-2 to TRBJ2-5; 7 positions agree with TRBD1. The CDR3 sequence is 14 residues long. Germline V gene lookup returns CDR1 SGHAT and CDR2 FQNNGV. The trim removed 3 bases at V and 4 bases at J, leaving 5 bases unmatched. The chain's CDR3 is CASSFTQGSETQYF. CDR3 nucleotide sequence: TGTGCCAGCAGCTTCACACAGGGGTCAGAGACCCAGTACTTC.

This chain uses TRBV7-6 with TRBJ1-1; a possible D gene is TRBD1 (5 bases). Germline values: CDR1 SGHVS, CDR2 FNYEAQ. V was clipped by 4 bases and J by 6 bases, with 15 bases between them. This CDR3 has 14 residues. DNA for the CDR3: TGTGCCAGCAGCTCTCGAGGGGTCCGGCCTGAAGCTTTCTTT. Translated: CASSSRGVRPEAFF. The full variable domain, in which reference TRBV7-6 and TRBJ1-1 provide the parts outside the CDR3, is GAGVSQSPRYKVTKRGQDVALRCDPISGHVSLYWYRQALGQGPEFLTYFNYEAQQDKSGLPNDRFSAERPEGSISTLTIQRTEQRDSAMYRCASSSRGVRPEAFFGQGTRLTVV.

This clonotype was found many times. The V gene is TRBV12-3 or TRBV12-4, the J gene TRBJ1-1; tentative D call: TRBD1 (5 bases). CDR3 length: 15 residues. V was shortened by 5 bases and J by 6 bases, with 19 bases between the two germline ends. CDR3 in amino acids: CASSSQLVGGAEAFF. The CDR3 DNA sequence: TGTGCCAGCAGTAGTCAACTAGTGGGGGGGGCTGAAGCTTTCTTT.

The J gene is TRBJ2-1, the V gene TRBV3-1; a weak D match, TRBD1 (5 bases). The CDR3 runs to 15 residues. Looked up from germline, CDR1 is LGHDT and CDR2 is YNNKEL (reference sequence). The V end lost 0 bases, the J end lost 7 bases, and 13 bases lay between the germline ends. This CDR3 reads CASSQDRQGWNEQFF. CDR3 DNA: TGTGCCAGCAGCCAAGATAGGCAGGGTTGGAATGAGCAGTTCTTC.

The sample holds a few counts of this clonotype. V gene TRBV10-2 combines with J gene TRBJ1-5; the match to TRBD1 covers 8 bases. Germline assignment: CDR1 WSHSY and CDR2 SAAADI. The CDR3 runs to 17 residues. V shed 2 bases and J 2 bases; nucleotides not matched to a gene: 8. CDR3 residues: CASSEPGQGKGNQPQHF. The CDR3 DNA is TGCGCCAGCAGTGAGCCTGGACAGGGAAAAGGCAATCAGCCCCAGCATTTT.

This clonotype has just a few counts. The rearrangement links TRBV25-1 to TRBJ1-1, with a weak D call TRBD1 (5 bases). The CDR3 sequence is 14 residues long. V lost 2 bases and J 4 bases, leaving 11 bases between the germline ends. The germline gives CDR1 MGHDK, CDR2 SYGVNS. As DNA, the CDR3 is TGTGCCAGCAGTGAACAGGGCTTGGTCACTGAAGCTTTCTTT. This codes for CASSEQGLVTEAFF. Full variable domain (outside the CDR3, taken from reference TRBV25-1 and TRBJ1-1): EADIYQTPRYLVIGTGKKITLECSQTMGHDKMYWYQQDPGMELHLIHYSYGVNSTEKGDLSSESTVSRIRTEHFPLTLESARPSHTSQYLCASSEQGLVTEAFFGQGTRLTVV.

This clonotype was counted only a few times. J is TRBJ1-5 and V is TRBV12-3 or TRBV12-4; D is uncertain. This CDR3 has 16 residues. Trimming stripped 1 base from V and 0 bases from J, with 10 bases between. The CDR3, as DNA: TGTGCCAGCAGTTTAGGGGATCGTTATAGCAATCAGCCCCAGCATTTT. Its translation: CASSLGDRYSNQPQHF.

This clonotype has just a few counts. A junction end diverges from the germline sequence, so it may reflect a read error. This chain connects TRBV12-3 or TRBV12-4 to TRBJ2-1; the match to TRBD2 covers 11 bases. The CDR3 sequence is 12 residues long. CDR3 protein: CASSPRLAGKHF. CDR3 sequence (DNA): TGTGCCAGCAGTCCCCGACTAGCGGGAAAGCACTTC.

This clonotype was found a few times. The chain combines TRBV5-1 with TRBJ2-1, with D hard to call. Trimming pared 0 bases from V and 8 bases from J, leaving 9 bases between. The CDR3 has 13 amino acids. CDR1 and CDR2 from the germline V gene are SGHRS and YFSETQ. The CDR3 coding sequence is TGCGCCAGCAGCTTGGGGGTTTGGGATGAGCAGTTCTTC. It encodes CASSLGVWDEQFF.

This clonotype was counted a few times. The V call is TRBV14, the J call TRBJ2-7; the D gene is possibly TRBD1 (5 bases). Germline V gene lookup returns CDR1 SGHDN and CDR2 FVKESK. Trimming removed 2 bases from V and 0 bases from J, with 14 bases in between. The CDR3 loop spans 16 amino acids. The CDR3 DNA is TGTGCCAGCAGCCAAACCCCCCAGGGAAGCTCCTACGAGCAGTACTTC. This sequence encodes CASSQTPQGSSYEQYF.

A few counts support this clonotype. The CDR3 is CASSPRVAASGRTPDGEQFF. The CDR3 DNA sequence: TGTGCCAGCTCACCGCGGGTAGCAGCTAGCGGGAGAACGCCAGATGGTGAGCAGTTCTTC. The rearrangement uses TRBV18 and TRBJ2-1; 10 bases line up with TRBD2. This CDR3 region has 20 residues. The junction had 23 bases not matched to a gene; V was cut back by 3 bases and J by 9 bases. The germline V gene has CDR1 KGHSH and CDR2 LQKENI. The full variable domain, in which reference TRBV18 and TRBJ2-1 provide the parts outside the CDR3, is NAGVMQNPRHLVRRRGQEARLRCSPMKGHSHVYWYRQLPEEGLKFMVYLQKENIIDESGMPKERFSAEFPKEGPSILRIQQVVRGDSAAYFCASSPRVAASGRTPDGEQFFGPGTRLTVL.

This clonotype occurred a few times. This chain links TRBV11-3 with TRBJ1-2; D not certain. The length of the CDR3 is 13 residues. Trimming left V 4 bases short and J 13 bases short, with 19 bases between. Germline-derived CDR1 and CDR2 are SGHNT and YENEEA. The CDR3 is CASSSAGWTTPTF. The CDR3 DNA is TGTGCCAGCAGCTCCGCGGGATGGACGACTCCCACCTTC.